Each of the 3 T cell receptor beta chains below was sequenced from the same sample in a study of blood T cells in healthy people across ages. Primed by a sample-barcoded 5' primer and a J-beta primer mix, a second PCR proceeded for about 7 to 11 cycles. TCRdb re-analysed the 5' RACE reads in MiXCR, keeping a single row per CDR3 protein. The sample lists 650,000 to 800,000 distinct CDR3 sequences, under 65% seen once, with roughly 13% in the top ten. What was sequenced was blood. The receptors were gathered from a woman of 80 years or more in good health.

This clonotype was counted many times. The chain joins TRBV10-3 to TRBJ2-1; D gene ambiguous. V shed 0 bases and J shed 9 bases, with 15 bases lying between them. From germline, CDR1 is ENHRY and CDR2 SYGVKD. CDR3 size: 15 residues. CDR3 protein: CAISESGGLWIEQFF. The CDR3 nucleotides are TGTGCCATCAGTGAGTCGGGCGGTCTGTGGATTGAGCAGTTCTTC.

Details on this clonotype: This may be a read error: a much more frequent sequence differs by one nucleotide. This sequence joins TRBV28 and TRBJ2-5, with 7 bases aligning to TRBD1. Trimming cost V 8 bases and J 4 bases; bases outside gene matches: 10. Germline values: CDR1 MDHEN, CDR2 SYDVKM. The CDR3 totals 14 residues. Here the CDR3 DNA reads TGTGCCAGCGGACCTGACAGGGTTGGAGAGACCCAGTACTTC. Amino acid sequence: CASGPDRVGETQYF.

This clonotype was seen a few times. V and J are TRBV14 and TRBJ2-5, with D perhaps assigned TRBD1 or TRBD2 (5 bases each). There are 14 residues in the CDR3. V lost 4 bases and J 5 bases, leaving 14 bases between the germline ends. The germline V gene encodes CDR1 SGHDN and CDR2 FVKESK. DNA for the CDR3: TGTGCCAGCAGCCCAGGGAGACAGACGGAGACCCAGTACTTC. This codes for CASSPGRQTETQYF. Full variable domain (outside the CDR3, taken from reference TRBV14 and TRBJ2-5): EAGVTQFPSHSVIEKGQTVTLRCDPISGHDNLYWYRRVMGKEIKFLLHFVKESKQDESGMPNNRFLAERTGGTYSTLKVQPAELEDSGVYFCASSPGRQTETQYFGPGTRLLVL.